These T cell receptor beta chains were read from a single sample in a study of shared clonotypes between healthy human individuals. Sequencing was performed with immunoSEQ multiplex PCR; in TCRdb, only in-frame clones are kept and a portion is missing. The table shows 2,100,000 or so clones, with approximately 96% occurring only once. Sequenced sample: naive CD4+ T cells sorted from blood. These receptor sequences come from a man aged 18 to 29 in good health. CDR3s include the opening cysteine and the closing phenylalanine or tryptophan. The order of the fields is D gene, V gene, CDR3 protein. D genes are given only for firm matches.

. TRBV7-2 CASKAVNTGELFF
TRBD2 TRBV30 CAWSGTSLETQYF
. TRBV6-1 CASNAGQVSGNTIYF
. TRBV12-1 CASSCRDCDQPQHF
. TRBV19 CASSTTATRTVTGGYTF
. TRBV5-1 CASSGGTRGDTQYF
. TRBV2 CASSGPSNQPQHF
. TRBV6-5 CASSQGTGSNQPQHF
TRBD1 TRBV5-4 CASSLGGQGNTIYF
. TRBV27 CASSWAGKNSYEQYF
. TRBV6-6 CASSSESALRRF
. TRBV2 CASGARGGDGELFF
. TRBV6-4 CASSTSYRNSYNEQFF
TRBD1 TRBV18 CASSPPGTGAYEQYF
TRBD2 TRBV18 CASSPRLAEEQFF
TRBD1 TRBV5-1 CASSPLTGVNTEAFF
. TRBV6-1 CASRGEEGWKTEAFF
. TRBV15 CATSNQTSIYEKLFF
. TRBV18 CASSSSTESYEQYF
. TRBV6-6 CASSYEGAYNSPLHF
. TRBV4-2 CASSQDGLTRGLNF
TRBD2 TRBV10-3 CAISERREVNEQFF
. TRBV5-5 CASSLPGQIYGYTF
. TRBV21-1 CASSPRPGQGIGELFF
. TRBV7-9 CASSLAGSDTQYF
TRBD2 TRBV6-5 CASSYSGGNTGELFF
. TRBV7-2 CASSLGGLINQPQHF
. TRBV7-9 CASSLELVNEQFF